This T cell receptor beta chain originates from a study of technical replicates of blood from a handful of donors (dated by TCRdb to the late 2010s). This clone was seen only once. The specificity of this receptor is unknown. No clone much larger than this one lies a single base away; base qualities are absent. The library came from the immunoSEQ multiplex PCR assay. TCRdb retrieved this table from immuneACCESS and kept in-frame rearrangements only. Not all clones are present; in checked studies, unresolved V genes account for under half, and no reason is known for the remainder. The sample records over 50,000 clones, 92% of which are singletons. 3.5% to 5.5% of the sample is held by the ten biggest clonotypes. The CDR3 runs 15 amino acids, cysteine and phenylalanine included. The CDR3 DNA has 45 bases and is translated from base 1. In the germline V gene (reference sequence), CDR1 corresponds to SEHNR and CDR2 to FQNEAQ. V drops 1 base and J drops 0 bases, leaving 9 bases in between.

The rearrangement combines TRBV7-9 with TRBJ1-1; the D gene is unclear. This receptor was obtained from a human donor in good health. Some clones in this sample may be carry-over from other donors' samples. Sequences were obtained from PBMCs. The CDR3 is CASSLGPGMNTEAFF. The bases are TGTGCCAGCAGCTTAGGTCCGGGGATGAACACTGAAGCTTTCTTT.